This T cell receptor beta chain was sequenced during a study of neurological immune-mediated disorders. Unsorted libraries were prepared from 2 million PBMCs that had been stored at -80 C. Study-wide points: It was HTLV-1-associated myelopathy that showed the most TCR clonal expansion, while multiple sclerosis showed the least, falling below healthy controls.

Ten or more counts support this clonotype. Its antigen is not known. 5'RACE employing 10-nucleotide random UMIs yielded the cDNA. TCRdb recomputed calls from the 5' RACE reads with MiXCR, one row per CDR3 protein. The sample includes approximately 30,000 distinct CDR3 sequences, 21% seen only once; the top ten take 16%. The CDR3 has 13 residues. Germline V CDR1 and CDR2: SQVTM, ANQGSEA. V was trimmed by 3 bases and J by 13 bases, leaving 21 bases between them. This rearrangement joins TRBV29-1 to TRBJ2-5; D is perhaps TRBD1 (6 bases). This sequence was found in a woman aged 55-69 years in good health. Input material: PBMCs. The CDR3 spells CSVESATDSPLYF. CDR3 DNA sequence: TGCAGCGTTGAGTCCGCTACGGACAGCCCTCTGTACTTC.